This is a list of T cell receptor beta chains from one sample in a study of T cells in Graves' hyperthyroidism and ophthalmopathy. TCRdb passed the multiplex PCR reads through MiXCR, listing each CDR3 protein once. The sample includes about 360,000 distinct CDR3 sequences, over 10% of them seen just once. What was sequenced was blood. The receptors shown here come from a woman aged 18-29 years with Graves' hyperthyroidism. Each CDR3 is given with its conserved first and last residue. A D gene is named only where the DNA matches it firmly. Clone size, where shown, is once, few, many, or a class for clones that have expanded.

cdr3_aa | cdr3_nt | clone_size | v_call | d_call | j_call
CASSVAPQEETQYF | TGTGCCAGCAGCGTAGCTCCCCAAGAAGAGACCCAGTACTTC | few | TRBV9 | NA | TRBJ2-5
CASSIQAGGEAFF | TGTGCCAGCAGTATACAGGCGGGCGGTGAAGCTTTCTTT | many | TRBV6-1 | NA | TRBJ1-1
CASSLGTGSIEQYF | TGTGCCAGCAGTTTAGGGACAGGTTCGATCGAGCAGTACTTC | few | TRBV28 | TRBD1 | TRBJ2-7
CASNSGPGRFGQYF | TGCGCCAGCAACTCAGGCCCCGGTCGTTTTGGGCAGTACTTC | NA | TRBV10-1 | NA | TRBJ2-7
CASSPTPARAYEQYF | TGTGCCAGCAGCCCCACCCCGGCCAGGGCCTACGAGCAGTACTTC | many | TRBV7-2 | NA | TRBJ2-7
CASSVGLAGETQYF | TGTGCCAGCAGCGTTGGACTAGCAGGGGAGACCCAGTACTTC | many | TRBV2 | TRBD2 | TRBJ2-5
CASSLASGGRTDTQYF | TGTGCCAGCAGCTTAGCGTCGGGAGGCCGCACAGATACGCAGTATTTT | many | TRBV7-9 | TRBD2 | TRBJ2-3
CASSEEGASNQPQHF | TGTGCCAGTAGTGAGGAGGGGGCGAGCAATCAGCCCCAGCATTTT | few | TRBV19 | TRBD1 | TRBJ1-5
CATSDFTRGEQFF | TGTGCCACCAGTGATTTTACCCGTGGTGAGCAGTTCTTC | NA | TRBV24-1 | NA | TRBJ2-1
CASGQELASGRTGELFF | TGCGCCAGCGGCCAAGAACTCGCTAGCGGGAGAACCGGGGAGCTGTTTTTT | NA | TRBV4-1 | TRBD2 | TRBJ2-2
CASSPNSGLPTNNEQFF | TGTGCCAGCTCACCAAACTCGGGGCTACCGACCAACAATGAGCAGTTCTTC | many | TRBV18 | NA | TRBJ2-1
CASSAGTGYEAFF | TGCGCCAGCAGCGCTGGGACAGGTTATGAAGCTTTCTTT | many | TRBV5-1 | TRBD1 | TRBJ1-1
CASSLGGGSPLHF | TGTGCCAGCAGTCTCGGGGGCGGGTCACCCCTCCACTTT | many | TRBV12-3/TRBV12-4 | NA | TRBJ1-6
CASFRGSGERNEQFF | TGTGCCAGCTTTAGGGGTAGCGGGGAGAGGAATGAGCAGTTCTTC | many | TRBV6-1 | TRBD2 | TRBJ2-1
CASSLTGEDYNEQFF | TGTGCCAGCAGCTTAACGGGGGAGGACTACAATGAGCAGTTCTTC | NA | TRBV7-3 | NA | TRBJ2-1
CASTPDLTPETQYF | TGTGCCAGCACCCCCGACCTAACCCCAGAGACCCAGTACTTC | many | TRBV12-3/TRBV12-4 | NA | TRBJ2-5
CASRQAESSYNEQFF | TGCGCCAGCAGACAAGCGGAAAGCTCCTACAATGAGCAGTTCTTC | many | TRBV5-1 | NA | TRBJ2-1
CAWSLVGNTIYF | TGTGCCTGGAGCTTGGTCGGAAACACCATATATTTT | many | TRBV30 | NA | TRBJ1-3
CASSLVRLDYGYTF | TGTGCCAGCAGCTTGGTGAGGTTGGACTATGGCTACACCTTC | NA | TRBV5-6 | NA | TRBJ1-2
CASSYGGGLNEKLFF | TGTGCCAGCAGTTATGGGGGGGGCCTTAATGAAAAACTGTTTTTT | few | TRBV6-5 | NA | TRBJ1-4
CSAKKAGGGDTQYF | TGCAGTGCTAAAAAAGCGGGGGGAGGGGATACGCAGTATTTT | NA | TRBV20-1 | TRBD2 | TRBJ2-3
CASSLRPPGQGAGYTF | TGTGCCAGCAGCTTAAGGCCGCCGGGACAGGGGGCCGGCTACACCTTC | many | TRBV11-2 | TRBD1 | TRBJ1-2
CASSLPRETASGELFF | TGTGCCAGCAGCTTGCCCCGAGAGACAGCGTCGGGGGAGCTGTTTTTT | many | TRBV5-8 | NA | TRBJ2-2
CASSWDSFYEQYF | TGTGCCAGCAGTTGGGACAGCTTTTACGAGCAGTACTTC | many | TRBV6-1 | TRBD1 | TRBJ2-7
CASSEGGSGNTIYF | TGCGCCAGCAGCGAAGGAGGCTCTGGAAACACCATATATTTT | many | TRBV10-1 | NA | TRBJ1-3
CASSQRQKMNTDTQYF | TGTGCCAGCAGCCAGAGACAGAAAATGAACACAGATACGCAGTATTTT | many | TRBV3-1 | NA | TRBJ2-3
CASSLLAGTGGALGNTIYF | TGTGCCAGCAGTTTATTAGCCGGGACAGGGGGCGCGTTAGGAAACACCATATATTTT | many | TRBV28 | TRBD1 | TRBJ1-3
CASSFQRTQETQYF | TGTGCCAGCAGTTTCCAGCGTACCCAAGAGACCCAGTACTTC | few | TRBV12-3/TRBV12-4 | NA | TRBJ2-5
CASSFLAGGAETQYF | TGTGCCAGCAGCTTCCTAGCGGGAGGAGCAGAGACCCAGTACTTC | many | TRBV11-2 | TRBD2 | TRBJ2-5
CASSLATLAETQYF | TGTGCCAGCAGCTTAGCCACCCTAGCGGAGACCCAGTACTTC | many | TRBV11-2 | NA | TRBJ2-5
CASTQGRGRNSPLHF | TGTGCCAGCACTCAGGGGAGAGGGCGGAATTCACCCCTCCACTTT | few | TRBV9 | NA | TRBJ1-6
CASSIVTTDTQYF | TGTGCCAGTAGTATTGTCACCACAGATACGCAGTATTTT | many | TRBV19 | NA | TRBJ2-3
CASSTQGLRGANVLTF | TGTGCCAGTAGTACTCAGGGTCTACGTGGGGCCAACGTCCTGACTTTC | few | TRBV19 | NA | TRBJ2-6
CASSARAEAFF | TGTGCCAGCAGTGCTCGGGCTGAAGCTTTCTTT | many | TRBV2 | NA | TRBJ1-1
CASSPSFDRAFGYTF | TGTGCCAGCAGCCCCTCCTTTGACAGGGCTTTTGGCTACACCTTC | many | TRBV9 | TRBD1 | TRBJ1-2
CASSSPSRLTNTGELFF | TGTGCCAGCAGTTCACCTTCCCGGCTTACGAACACCGGGGAGCTGTTTTTT | many | TRBV27 | NA | TRBJ2-2
CASSYLQMNTEAFF | TGTGCCAGCAGTTATTTACAGATGAACACTGAAGCTTTCTTT | many | TRBV12-3/TRBV12-4 | NA | TRBJ1-1
CASSQPPRTGGLTDTQYF | TGCGCCAGCAGCCAACCCCCGAGAACAGGGGGCCTCACAGATACGCAGTATTTT | few | TRBV4-1 | TRBD1 | TRBJ2-3
CASSVGDRGETQYF | TGTGCCAGCAGCGTAGGAGACAGGGGTGAGACCCAGTACTTC | few | TRBV9 | TRBD1 | TRBJ2-5
CASPQGKRGYTF | TGCGCCAGCCCACAGGGGAAACGTGGCTACACCTTC | many | TRBV5-1 | TRBD1 | TRBJ1-2
CASSQQSAELETQYF | TGTGCCAGCTCCCAACAGTCGGCGGAGCTGGAGACCCAGTACTTC | many | TRBV18 | NA | TRBJ2-5
CASRIDGLNSPLHF | TGTGCCAGCCGCATAGACGGACTTAATTCACCCCTCCACTTT | many | TRBV12-3/TRBV12-4 | NA | TRBJ1-6
CASSQTSQGHYGYTF | TGCGCCAGCAGCCAAACCAGTCAGGGACACTATGGCTACACCTTC | many | TRBV5-1 | NA | TRBJ1-2
CASRLTWDTEAFF | TGTGCCAGCAGATTGACTTGGGATACTGAAGCTTTCTTT | NA | TRBV27 | NA | TRBJ1-1
CASSQDSRGGGYTF | TGTGCCAGCAGCCAAGATTCGCGCGGGGGAGGCTACACCTTC | NA | TRBV3-1 | NA | TRBJ1-2
CASSLGFADTQYF | TGTGCCAGCAGTCTTGGGTTCGCAGATACGCAGTATTTT | many | TRBV12-3/TRBV12-4 | NA | TRBJ2-3